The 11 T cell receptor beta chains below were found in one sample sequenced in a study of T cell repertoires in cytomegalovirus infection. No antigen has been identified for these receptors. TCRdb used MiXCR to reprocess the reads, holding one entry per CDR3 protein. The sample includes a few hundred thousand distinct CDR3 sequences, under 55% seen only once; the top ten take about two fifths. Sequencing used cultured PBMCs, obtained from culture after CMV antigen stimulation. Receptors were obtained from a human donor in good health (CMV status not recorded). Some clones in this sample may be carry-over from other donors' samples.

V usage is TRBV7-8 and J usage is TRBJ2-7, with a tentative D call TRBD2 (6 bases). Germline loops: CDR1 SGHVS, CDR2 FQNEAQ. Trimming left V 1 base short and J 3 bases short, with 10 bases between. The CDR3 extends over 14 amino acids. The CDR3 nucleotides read TGTGCCAGCAGCTTAGAAGCGGGCCTCTACGAGCAGTACTTC. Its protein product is CASSLEAGLYEQYF.

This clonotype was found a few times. The CDR3 loop is CASSYSDSAYEQYF. The CDR3 nucleotides read TGTGCCAGCAGTTACTCGGACAGTGCCTACGAGCAGTACTTC. V and J are TRBV6-2 or TRBV6-3 and TRBJ2-7, with D possibly being TRBD1 (6 bases). Germline V gene sequence: CDR1 MNHEY, CDR2 SVGEGT. Trimming took 0 bases from V and 2 from J, leaving 8 bases between them. The CDR3 is 14 residues long.

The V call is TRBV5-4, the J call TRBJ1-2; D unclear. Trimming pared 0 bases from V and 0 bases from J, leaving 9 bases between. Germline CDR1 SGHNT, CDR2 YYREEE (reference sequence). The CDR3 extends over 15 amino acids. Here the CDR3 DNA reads TGTGCCAGCAGCTTGGTGGGCGTAGCTAACTATGGCTACACCTTC. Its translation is CASSLVGVANYGYTF.

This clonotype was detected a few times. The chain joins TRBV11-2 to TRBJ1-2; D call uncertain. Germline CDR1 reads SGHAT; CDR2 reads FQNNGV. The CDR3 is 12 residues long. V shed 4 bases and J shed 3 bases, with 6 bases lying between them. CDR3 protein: CASSSEDYGYTF. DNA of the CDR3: TGTGCCAGCAGCTCCGAGGACTATGGCTACACCTTC.

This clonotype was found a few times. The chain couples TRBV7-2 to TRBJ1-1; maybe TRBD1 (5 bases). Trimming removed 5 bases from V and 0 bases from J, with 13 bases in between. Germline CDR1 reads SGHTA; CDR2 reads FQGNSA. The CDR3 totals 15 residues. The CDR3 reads CASSPRGLMNTEAFF. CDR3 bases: TGTGCCAGCAGCCCCCGGGGACTTATGAACACTGAAGCTTTCTTT.

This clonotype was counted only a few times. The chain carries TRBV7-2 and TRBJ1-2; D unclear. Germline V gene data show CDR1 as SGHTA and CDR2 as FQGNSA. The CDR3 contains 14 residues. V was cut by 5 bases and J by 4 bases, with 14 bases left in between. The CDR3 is CASSVPGTFYGYTF. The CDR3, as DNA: TGTGCCAGCAGCGTACCGGGAACCTTCTATGGCTACACCTTC.

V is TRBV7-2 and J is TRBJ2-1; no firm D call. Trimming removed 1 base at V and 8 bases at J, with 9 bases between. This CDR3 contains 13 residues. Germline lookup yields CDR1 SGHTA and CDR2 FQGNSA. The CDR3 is CASSLGWEHEQFF. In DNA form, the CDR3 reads TGTGCCAGCAGCTTAGGTTGGGAACATGAGCAGTTCTTC.

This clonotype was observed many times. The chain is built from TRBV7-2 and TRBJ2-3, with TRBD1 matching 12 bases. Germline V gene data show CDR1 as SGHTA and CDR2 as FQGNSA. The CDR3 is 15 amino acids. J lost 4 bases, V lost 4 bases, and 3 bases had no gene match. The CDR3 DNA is TGTGCCAGCAGCTCCGGGACAGGGGGCTCAGATACGCAGTATTTT. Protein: CASSSGTGGSDTQYF.

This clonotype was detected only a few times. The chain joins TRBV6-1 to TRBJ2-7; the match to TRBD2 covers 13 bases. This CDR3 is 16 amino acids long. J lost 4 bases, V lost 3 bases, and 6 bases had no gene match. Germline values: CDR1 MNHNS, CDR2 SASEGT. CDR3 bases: TGTGCCAGCAGTGACCCAGGACTAGCGGGAGTTTACGAGCAGTACTTC. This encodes CASSDPGLAGVYEQYF.

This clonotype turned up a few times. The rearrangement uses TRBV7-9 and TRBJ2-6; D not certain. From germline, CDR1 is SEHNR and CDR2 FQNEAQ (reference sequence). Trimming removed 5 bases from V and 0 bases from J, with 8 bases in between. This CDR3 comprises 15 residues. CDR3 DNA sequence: TGTGCCAGCAGCATCCACGGCTCTGGGGCCAACGTCCTGACTTTC. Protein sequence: CASSIHGSGANVLTF.

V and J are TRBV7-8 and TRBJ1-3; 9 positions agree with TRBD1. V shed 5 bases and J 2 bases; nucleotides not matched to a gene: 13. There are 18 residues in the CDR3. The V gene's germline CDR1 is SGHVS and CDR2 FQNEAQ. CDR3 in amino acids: CASSPRRGQGLAGNTIYF. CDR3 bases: TGTGCCAGCAGCCCCAGGCGGGGACAGGGACTGGCTGGAAACACCATATATTTT.